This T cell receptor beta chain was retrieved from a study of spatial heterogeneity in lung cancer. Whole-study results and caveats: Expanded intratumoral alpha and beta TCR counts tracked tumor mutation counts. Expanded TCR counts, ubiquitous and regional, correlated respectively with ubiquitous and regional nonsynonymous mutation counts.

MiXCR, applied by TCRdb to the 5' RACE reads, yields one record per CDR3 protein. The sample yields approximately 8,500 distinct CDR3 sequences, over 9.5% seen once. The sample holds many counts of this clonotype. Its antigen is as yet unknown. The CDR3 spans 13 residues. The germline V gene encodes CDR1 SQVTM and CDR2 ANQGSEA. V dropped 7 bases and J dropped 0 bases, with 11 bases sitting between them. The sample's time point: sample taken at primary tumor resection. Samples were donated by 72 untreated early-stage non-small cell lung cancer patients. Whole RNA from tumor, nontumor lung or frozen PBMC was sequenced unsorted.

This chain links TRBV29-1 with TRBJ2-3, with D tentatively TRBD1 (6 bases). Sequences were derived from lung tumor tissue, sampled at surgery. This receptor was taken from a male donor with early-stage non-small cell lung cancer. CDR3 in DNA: TGCAGCGCAGATACAGGGAGCACAGATACGCAGTATTTT. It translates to CSADTGSTDTQYF.